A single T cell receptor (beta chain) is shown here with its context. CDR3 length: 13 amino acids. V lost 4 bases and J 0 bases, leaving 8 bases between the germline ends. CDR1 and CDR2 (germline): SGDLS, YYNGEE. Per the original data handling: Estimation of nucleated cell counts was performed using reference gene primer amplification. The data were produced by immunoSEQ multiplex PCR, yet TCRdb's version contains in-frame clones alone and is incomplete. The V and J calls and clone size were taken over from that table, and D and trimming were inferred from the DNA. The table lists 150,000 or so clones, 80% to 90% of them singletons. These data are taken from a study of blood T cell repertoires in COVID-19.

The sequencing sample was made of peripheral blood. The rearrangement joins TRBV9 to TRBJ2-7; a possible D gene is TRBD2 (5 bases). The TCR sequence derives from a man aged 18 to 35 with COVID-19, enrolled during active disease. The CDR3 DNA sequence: TGTGCCAGCAGCCCAGCGGTCTCCTACGAGCAGTACTTC. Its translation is CASSPAVSYEQYF.